This entry is about one T cell receptor (beta chain). Libraries were prepared by immunoSEQ multiplex PCR; TCRdb keeps only in-frame clonotypes and omits some of them. The sample lists fewer than 120,000 clones, about three quarters occurring once. The data originate from a study of blood T cell repertoires in COVID-19. Study context: From T cells, B-cell-depleted T cells, or PBMCs came the material, which was cDNA or gDNA.

The CDR3 totals 15 residues. The germline gives CDR1 MNHNY, CDR2 SVGAGI (reference sequence). The J segment lost 2 bases and the V segment lost 5 bases, leaving 5 bases of the junction unmatched. The receptor's source is a woman of 80 years or more with active or convalescent COVID-19. Source material: peripheral blood. The chain is built from TRBV6-6 and TRBJ2-1, with TRBD2 matching over 8 bases. CDR3 region: CASSRRGDPYNEQFF. DNA for the CDR3: TGTGCCAGCAGTCGGCGGGGGGATCCCTACAATGAGCAGTTCTTC.